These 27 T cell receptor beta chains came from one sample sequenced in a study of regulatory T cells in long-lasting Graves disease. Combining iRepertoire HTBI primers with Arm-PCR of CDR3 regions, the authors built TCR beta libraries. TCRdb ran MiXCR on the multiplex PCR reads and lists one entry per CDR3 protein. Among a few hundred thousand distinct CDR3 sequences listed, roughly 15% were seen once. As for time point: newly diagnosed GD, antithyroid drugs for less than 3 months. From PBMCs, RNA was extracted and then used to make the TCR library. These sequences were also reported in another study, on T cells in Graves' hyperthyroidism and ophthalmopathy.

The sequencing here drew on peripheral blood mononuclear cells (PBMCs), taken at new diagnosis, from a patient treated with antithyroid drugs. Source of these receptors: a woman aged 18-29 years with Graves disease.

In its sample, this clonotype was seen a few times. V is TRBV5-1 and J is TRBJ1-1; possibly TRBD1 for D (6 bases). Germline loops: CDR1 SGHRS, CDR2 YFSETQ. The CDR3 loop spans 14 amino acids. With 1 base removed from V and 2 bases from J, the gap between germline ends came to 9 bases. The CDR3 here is CASSLQQGNTEAFF. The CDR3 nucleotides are TGCGCCAGCAGCTTGCAACAGGGTAACACTGAAGCTTTCTTT.

As DNA, the CDR3 is TGTGCCAGCAGGCCAACAGACAGGGACCAATACAATGAGCAGTTCTTC. As protein: CASRPTDRDQYNEQFF. V gene TRBV27 combines with J gene TRBJ2-1, with 7 bases that match TRBD1. Looked up from germline, CDR1 is MNHEY and CDR2 is SMNVEV (reference sequence). This CDR3 is 16 amino acids long. With V trimmed by 6 bases and J by 4 bases, 12 bases remained unmatched.

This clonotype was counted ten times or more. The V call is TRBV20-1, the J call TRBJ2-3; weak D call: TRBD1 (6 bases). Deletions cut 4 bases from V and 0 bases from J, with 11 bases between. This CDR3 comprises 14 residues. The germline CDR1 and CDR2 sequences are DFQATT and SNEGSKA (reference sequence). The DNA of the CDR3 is TGCAGTGCTACACAGGGATGGAGCACAGATACGCAGTATTTT. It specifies CSATQGWSTDTQYF.

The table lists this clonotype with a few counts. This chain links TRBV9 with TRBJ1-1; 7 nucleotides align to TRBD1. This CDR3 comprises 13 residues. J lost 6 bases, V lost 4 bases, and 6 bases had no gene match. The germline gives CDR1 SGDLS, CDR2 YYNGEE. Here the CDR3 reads CASSPPQGAEAFF. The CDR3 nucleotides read TGTGCCAGCAGCCCTCCCCAGGGGGCTGAAGCTTTCTTT.

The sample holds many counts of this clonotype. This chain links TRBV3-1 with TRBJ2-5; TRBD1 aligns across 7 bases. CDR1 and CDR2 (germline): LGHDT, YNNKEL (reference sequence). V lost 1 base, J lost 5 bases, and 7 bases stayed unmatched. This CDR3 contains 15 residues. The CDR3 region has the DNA TGTGCCAGCAGCCAAGGGACAGGCCGAGAGGAGACCCAGTACTTC. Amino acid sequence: CASSQGTGREETQYF.

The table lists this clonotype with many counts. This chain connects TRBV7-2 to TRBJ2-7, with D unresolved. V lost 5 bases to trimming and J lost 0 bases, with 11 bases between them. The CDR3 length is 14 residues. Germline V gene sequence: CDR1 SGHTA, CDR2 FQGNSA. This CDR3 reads CASSPSRSSYEQYF. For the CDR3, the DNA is TGTGCCAGCAGCCCCAGCAGGAGCTCCTACGAGCAGTACTTC.

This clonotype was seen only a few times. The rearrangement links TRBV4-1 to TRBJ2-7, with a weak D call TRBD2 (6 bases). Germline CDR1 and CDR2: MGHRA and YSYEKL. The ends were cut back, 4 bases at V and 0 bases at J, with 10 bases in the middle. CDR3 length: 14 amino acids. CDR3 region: CASSRSGPSYEQYF. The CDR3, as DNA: TGCGCCAGCAGCCGCAGCGGGCCCTCCTACGAGCAGTACTTC.

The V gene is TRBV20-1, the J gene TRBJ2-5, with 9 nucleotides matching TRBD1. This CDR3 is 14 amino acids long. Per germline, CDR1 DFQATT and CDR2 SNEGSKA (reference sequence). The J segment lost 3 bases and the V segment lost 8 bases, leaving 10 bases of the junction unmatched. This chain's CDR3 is CSSVDRGGKETQYF. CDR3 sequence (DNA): TGCAGTTCGGTGGACAGGGGAGGAAAAGAGACCCAGTACTTC.

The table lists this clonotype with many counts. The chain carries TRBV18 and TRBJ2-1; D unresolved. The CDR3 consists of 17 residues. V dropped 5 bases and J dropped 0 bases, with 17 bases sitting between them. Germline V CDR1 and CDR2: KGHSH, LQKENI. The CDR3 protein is CASSSIPLASSYNEQFF. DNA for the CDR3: TGTGCCAGCTCATCCATCCCGTTGGCCAGCTCCTACAATGAGCAGTTCTTC. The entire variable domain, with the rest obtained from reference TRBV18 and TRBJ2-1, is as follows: NAGVMQNPRHLVRRRGQEARLRCSPMKGHSHVYWYRQLPEEGLKFMVYLQKENIIDESGMPKERFSAEFPKEGPSILRIQQVVRGDSAAYFCASSSIPLASSYNEQFFGPGTRLTVL.

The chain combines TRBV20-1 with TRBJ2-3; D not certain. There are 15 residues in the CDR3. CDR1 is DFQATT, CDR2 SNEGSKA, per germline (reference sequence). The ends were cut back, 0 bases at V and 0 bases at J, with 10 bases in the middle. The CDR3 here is CSARDNRLSTDTQYF. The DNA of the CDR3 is TGCAGTGCTAGAGATAATAGGTTAAGCACAGATACGCAGTATTTT.

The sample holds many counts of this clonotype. The CDR3 DNA reads TGTGCCAGCAGCAACAGGGGAACTGGGGCCAACGTCCTGACTTTC. It encodes CASSNRGTGANVLTF. The V gene is TRBV7-2, the J gene TRBJ2-6; TRBD1 matches at 7 bases. CDR3 length equals 15 residues. J was trimmed by 2 bases and V by 5 bases; bases with no gene match: 3. In germline, CDR1 is SGHTA, CDR2 FQGNSA.

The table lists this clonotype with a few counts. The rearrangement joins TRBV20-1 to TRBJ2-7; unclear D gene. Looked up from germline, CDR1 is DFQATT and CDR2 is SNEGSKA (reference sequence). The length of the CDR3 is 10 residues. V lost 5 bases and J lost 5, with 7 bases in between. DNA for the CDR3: TGCAGTGCTGGAGTCCACGAGCAGTACTTC. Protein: CSAGVHEQYF.

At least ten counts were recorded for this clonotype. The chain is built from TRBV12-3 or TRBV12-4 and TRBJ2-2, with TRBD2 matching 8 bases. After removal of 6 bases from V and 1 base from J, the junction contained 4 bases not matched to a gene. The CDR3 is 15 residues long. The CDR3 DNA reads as TGTGCCAGCAGACCAAGCGGGAGGAACACCGGGGAGCTGTTTTTT. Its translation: CASRPSGRNTGELFF.

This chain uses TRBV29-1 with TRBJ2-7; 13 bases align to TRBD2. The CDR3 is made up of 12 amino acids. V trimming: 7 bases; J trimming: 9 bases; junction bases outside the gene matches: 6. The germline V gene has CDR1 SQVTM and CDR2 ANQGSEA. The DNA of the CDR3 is TGCAGCGCAGGACTAGCGGGAGTGGTGCAGTACTTC. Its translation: CSAGLAGVVQYF.

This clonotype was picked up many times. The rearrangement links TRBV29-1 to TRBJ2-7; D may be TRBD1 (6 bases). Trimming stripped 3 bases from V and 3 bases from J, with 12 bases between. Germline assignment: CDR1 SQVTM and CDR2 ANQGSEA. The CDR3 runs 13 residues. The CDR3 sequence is CSVESRGGYEQYF. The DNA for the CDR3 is TGCAGCGTTGAGTCCAGGGGTGGCTACGAGCAGTACTTC.

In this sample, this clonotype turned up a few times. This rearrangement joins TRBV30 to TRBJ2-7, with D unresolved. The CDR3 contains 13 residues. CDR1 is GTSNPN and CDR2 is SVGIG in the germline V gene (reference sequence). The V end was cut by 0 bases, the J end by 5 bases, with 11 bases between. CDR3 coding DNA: TGTGCCTGGAGTGTACGGCGTGATAACGAGCAGTACTTC. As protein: CAWSVRRDNEQYF.

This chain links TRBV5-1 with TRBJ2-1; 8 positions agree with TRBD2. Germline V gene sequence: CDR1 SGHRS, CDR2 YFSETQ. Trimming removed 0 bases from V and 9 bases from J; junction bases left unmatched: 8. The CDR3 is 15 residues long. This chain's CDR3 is CASSLAGDAGGEQFF. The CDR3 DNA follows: TGCGCCAGCAGCTTGGCAGGAGACGCGGGAGGTGAGCAGTTCTTC.

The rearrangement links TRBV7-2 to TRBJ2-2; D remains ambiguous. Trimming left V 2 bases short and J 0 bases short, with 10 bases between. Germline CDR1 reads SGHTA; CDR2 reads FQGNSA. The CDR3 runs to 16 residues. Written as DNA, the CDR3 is TGTGCCAGCAGCTTACGGCTAAGGGCGAACACCGGGGAGCTGTTTTTT. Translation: CASSLRLRANTGELFF.

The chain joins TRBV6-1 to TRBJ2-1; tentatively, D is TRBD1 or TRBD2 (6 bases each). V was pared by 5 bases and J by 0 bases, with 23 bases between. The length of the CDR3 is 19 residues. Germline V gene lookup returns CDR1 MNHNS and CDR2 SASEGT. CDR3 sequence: CASSPRGMGGVSSYNEQFF. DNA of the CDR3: TGTGCCAGCAGTCCTCGCGGAATGGGGGGCGTGAGCTCCTACAATGAGCAGTTCTTC.

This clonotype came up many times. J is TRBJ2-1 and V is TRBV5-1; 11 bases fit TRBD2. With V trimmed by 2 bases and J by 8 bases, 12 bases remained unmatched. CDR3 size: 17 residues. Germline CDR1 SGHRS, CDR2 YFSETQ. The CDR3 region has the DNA TGCGCCAGCAGCTTAGCCGGAACTAGCGGGAGTACCGATGAGCAGTTCTTC. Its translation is CASSLAGTSGSTDEQFF.

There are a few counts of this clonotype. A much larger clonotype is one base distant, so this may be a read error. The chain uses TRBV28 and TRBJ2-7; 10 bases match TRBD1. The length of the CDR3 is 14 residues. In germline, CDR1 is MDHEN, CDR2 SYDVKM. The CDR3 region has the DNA TGTGCCATAAAACCGGGACAGGGGTACTACAAGCAGTACTTC. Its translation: CAIKPGQGYYKQYF.

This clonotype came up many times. CDR3 in DNA: TGTGCCAGCAGCCAAGCGTCGGGTTGGGACTACGAGCAGTACTTC. Its protein is CASSQASGWDYEQYF. The V and J genes are TRBV7-8 and TRBJ2-7, with D hard to call. The CDR3 has 15 amino acids. V was pared by 5 bases and J by 3 bases, with 17 bases between. CDR1 is SGHVS and CDR2 is FQNEAQ in the germline V gene.

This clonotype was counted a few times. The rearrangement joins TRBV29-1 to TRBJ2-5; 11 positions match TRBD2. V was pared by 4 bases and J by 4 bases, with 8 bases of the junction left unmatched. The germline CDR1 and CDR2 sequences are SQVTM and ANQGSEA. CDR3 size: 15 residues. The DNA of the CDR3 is TGCAGCGTTGTACTAGCGGGAGAGGTGGGAGAGACCCAGTACTTC. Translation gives CSVVLAGEVGETQYF. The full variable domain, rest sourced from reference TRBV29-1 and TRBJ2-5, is SAVISQKPSRDICQRGTSLTIQCQVDSQVTMMFWYRQQPGQSLTLIATANQGSEATYESGFVIDKFPISRPNLTFSTLTVSNMSPEDSSIYLCSVVLAGEVGETQYFGPGTRLLVL.

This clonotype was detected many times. This CDR3 is CSARDHGTANTGELFF. DNA for the CDR3: TGCAGTGCTAGAGATCATGGGACTGCGAACACCGGGGAGCTGTTTTTT. This chain joins TRBV20-1 and TRBJ2-2; D possibly corresponds to TRBD2 (6 bases). The germline V gene has CDR1 DFQATT and CDR2 SNEGSKA (reference sequence). This CDR3 spans 16 amino acids. V lost 0 bases to trimming and J lost 0 bases, with 11 bases between them.

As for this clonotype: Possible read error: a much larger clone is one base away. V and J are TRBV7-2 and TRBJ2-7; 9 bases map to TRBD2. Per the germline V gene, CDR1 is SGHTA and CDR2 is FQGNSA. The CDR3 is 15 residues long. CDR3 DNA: TGTGTCAGCAGCGGCCGTGGTAGCGGGAGTTACGAGCAGTACTTC. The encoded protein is CVSSGRGSGSYEQYF.

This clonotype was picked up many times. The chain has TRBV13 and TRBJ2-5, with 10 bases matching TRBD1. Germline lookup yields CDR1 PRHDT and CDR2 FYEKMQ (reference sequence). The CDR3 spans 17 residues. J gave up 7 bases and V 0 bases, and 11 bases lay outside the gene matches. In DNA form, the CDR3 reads TGTGCCAGCAGCTTAGGTGGGACAGGGGCCCTTGGTTGGACCCAGTACTTC. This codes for CASSLGGTGALGWTQYF.

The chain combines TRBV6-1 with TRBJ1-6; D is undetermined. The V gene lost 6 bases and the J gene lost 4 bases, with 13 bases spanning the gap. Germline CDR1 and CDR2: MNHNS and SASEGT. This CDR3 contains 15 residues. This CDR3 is CASSLGGPYNSPLHF. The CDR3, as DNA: TGTGCCAGCAGCCTTGGAGGCCCATATAATTCACCCCTCCACTTT.